This T cell receptor beta chain was identified in a study of beta chain features in type 1 diabetes. Turning to the study itself: Age and gender were similar between patients and healthy donors, as were cell yields.

The entirety of the isolated RNA underwent reverse transcription, so expressed TCRB transcripts were sequenced. The protocol was immunoSEQ multiplex PCR, while the TCRdb copy is restricted to in-frame clones and leaves out a portion. The table includes 850,000 to 900,000 clones, about a sixth detected once. Only a few counts were recorded for this clone. Other DNA sequences within the sample encode an identical CDR3. From germline, CDR1 is SEHNR and CDR2 FQNEAQ (reference sequence). Germline trimming cut 5 bases from V and 1 base from J; bases unmatched to any gene: 2. This CDR3 comprises 14 residues.

Material for sequencing was naive CD4+ T cells from blood. This chain links TRBV7-9 with TRBJ1-1, with 9 positions matching TRBD1. The TCR was taken from a woman aged 18-29 years in good health. CDR3 region: CASSLGQGNTEAFF. In nucleotides, the CDR3 is TGTGCCAGCAGCCTGGGACAGGGGAACACTGAAGCTTTCTTT.